These 24 T cell receptor beta chains were sequenced from one sample in a study of cytomegalovirus exposure and HLA in healthy donors. This PCR relied on a set of 60 Vbeta primers and 13 Jbeta primers. Libraries were prepared by immunoSEQ multiplex PCR; TCRdb keeps only in-frame clonotypes and omits some of them. The sample holds 100,000 to 150,000 clones; roughly 75% are singletons and the top ten take 1.2%. Sequenced: PBMCs. The receptors derive from a female donor in good health and CMV-seronegative.

The chain joins TRBV11-2 to TRBJ2-7, with TRBD2 identical over 10 bases. The J segment lost 4 bases and the V segment lost 5 bases, leaving 5 bases of the junction unmatched. The CDR3 is 14 residues long. Germline CDR1 is SGHAT and CDR2 is FQNNGV. CDR3 DNA sequence: TGTGCCAGCAGCCCAACTAGCGGGACTTACGAGCAGTACTTC. This sequence encodes CASSPTSGTYEQYF.

V is TRBV2 and J is TRBJ2-3, with 8 bases matching TRBD2. With 3 bases clipped from V and 4 bases from J, the junction kept 6 bases outside the gene matches. The CDR3 spans 15 residues. Germline V gene sequence: CDR1 SNHLY, CDR2 FYNNEI. The CDR3 region has the DNA TGTGCCAGCAGTGACGGGGGGGGCAGGGCAGATACGCAGTATTTT. Its translation is CASSDGGGRADTQYF.

The chain recombines TRBV19 with TRBJ2-3, with 10 bases that match TRBD1. V gave up 1 base and J gave up 3 bases; unmatched junction bases: 10. CDR1 is LNHDA, CDR2 SQIVND, per germline (reference sequence). CDR3 size: 18 residues. The chain's CDR3 is CASSIVLSGTGVTDTQYF. DNA of the CDR3: TGTGCCAGTAGTATAGTGCTCTCCGGGACAGGGGTGACAGATACGCAGTATTTT.

This clone was detected a few times. V and J are TRBV28 and TRBJ1-6; possibly TRBD1 for D (5 bases). Germline lookup yields CDR1 MDHEN and CDR2 SYDVKM. The CDR3 has 14 residues. The V and J ends lost 3 bases and 8 bases respectively, with 11 bases between them. CDR3 region: CASSLGLMYSPLHF. The CDR3 bases are TGTGCCAGCAGTTTGGGACTCATGTATTCACCCCTCCACTTT.

Judged by abundance, this clone is medium-sized (0.01 to 0.1%). Other DNA variants within this sample encode the same CDR3. The chain is built from TRBV6-1 and TRBJ2-7; TRBD1 matches at 9 bases. CDR3 length equals 13 residues. Germline values: CDR1 MNHNS, CDR2 SASEGT. The J segment lost 5 bases and the V segment lost 10 bases, leaving 9 bases of the junction unmatched. The CDR3 is CATTGTGLNEQYF. DNA for the CDR3: TGTGCCACCACCGGGACAGGGCTTAACGAGCAGTACTTC.

This CDR3 is CASSGRNRGSAFF. The CDR3 DNA reads TGTGCCAGCAGTGGGAGAAACAGGGGGTCGGCTTTCTTT. This chain links TRBV7-2 with TRBJ1-1, with TRBD1 matching over 8 bases. Losses at the gene ends were 6 bases for V and 11 bases for J; bases not matched to a gene: 11. This CDR3 has 13 amino acids. CDR1 and CDR2 from the germline V gene are SGHTA and FQGNSA.

The V call is TRBV7-8, the J call TRBJ1-2; 9 positions agree with TRBD1. V was clipped by 8 bases and J by 7 bases; unmatched bases: 5. The CDR3 loop spans 12 amino acids. Germline values: CDR1 SGHVS, CDR2 FQNEAQ. The CDR3 loop reads CASRDRDRGYTF. CDR3 DNA sequence: TGTGCCAGCCGGGACAGGGATCGTGGCTACACCTTC.

The rearrangement uses TRBV25-1 and TRBJ2-7; TRBD1 agrees at 7 bases. The germline CDR1 and CDR2 sequences are MGHDK and SYGVNS. The CDR3 loop spans 13 amino acids. Here the CDR3 DNA reads TGTGCTACGACCGGGACAGTCTCCTACGAGCAGTACTTC. Protein sequence: CATTGTVSYEQYF.

J is TRBJ1-2 and V is TRBV5-1; 12 bases are shared with TRBD1. J was trimmed by 8 bases and V by 4 bases; bases with no gene match: 12. The CDR3 is 16 amino acids. Germline assignment: CDR1 SGHRS and CDR2 YFSETQ. CDR3 nucleotide sequence: TGCGCCAGCAGCACCGACGGGACAGGGGGCGCTTGGGGCTACACCTTC. Its translation is CASSTDGTGGAWGYTF. The variable domain in full, completed from reference TRBV5-1 and TRBJ1-2, reads KAGVTQTPRYLIKTRGQQVTLSCSPISGHRSVSWYQQTPGQGLQFLFEYFSETQRNKGNFPGRFSGRQFSNSRSEMNVSTLELGDSALYLCASSTDGTGGAWGYTFGSGTRLTVV.

This clone has only a few counts. The chain couples TRBV6-4 to TRBJ2-1; maybe TRBD2 (7 bases). Germline V lookup: CDR1 MRHNA, CDR2 SNTAGT. The CDR3 is 15 amino acids. Trimming took 6 bases from V and 1 from J, leaving 13 bases between them. The CDR3 region is CASSGGPGSYNEQFF. CDR3 sequence (DNA): TGTGCCAGCAGCGGGGGGCCCGGGTCCTACAATGAGCAGTTCTTC.

The rearrangement joins TRBV5-1 to TRBJ2-7; 11 nucleotides agree with TRBD2. Germline assignment: CDR1 SGHRS and CDR2 YFSETQ. The CDR3 consists of 17 residues. The V and J ends lost 4 bases and 3 bases, in that order; junction bases with no gene match: 12. DNA for the CDR3: TGCGCCAGCAGCGAGATGAGTAGCGGGAGGGCCCACTACGAGCAGTACTTC. This translates into CASSEMSSGRAHYEQYF.

The J gene is TRBJ1-1, the V gene TRBV4-1; no firm D call. Germline-derived CDR1 and CDR2 are MGHRA and YSYEKL. The CDR3 runs 14 residues. V gave up 1 base and J gave up 5 bases, with 11 bases separating them. CDR3 in amino acids: CASSQGNRRTEAFF. As DNA, the CDR3 is TGCGCCAGCAGCCAAGGAAACAGAAGGACTGAAGCTTTCTTT.

This chain uses TRBV2 with TRBJ2-7; 8 positions match TRBD1. Germline CDR1 is SNHLY and CDR2 is FYNNEI. With V trimmed by 7 bases and J by 4 bases, 15 bases remained unmatched. This CDR3 spans 16 amino acids. The CDR3 nucleotides read TGTGCCAGCAAATTTCGTAGCCAGACAGGGGTGTACGAGCAGTACTTC. It specifies CASKFRSQTGVYEQYF.

The chain couples TRBV6-5 to TRBJ2-3; D is possibly TRBD1 (6 bases). Germline assignment: CDR1 MNHEY and CDR2 SVGAGI. The CDR3 covers 15 residues. V was pared by 6 bases and J by 1 base, with 14 bases between. The CDR3 nucleotides read TGTGCCAGCAGCAGGGGTTCCTGGGGCACAGATACGCAGTATTTT. Encoded protein: CASSRGSWGTDTQYF.

The V and J genes are TRBV28 and TRBJ2-1, with 7 bases identical to TRBD2. With V trimmed by 4 bases and J by 3 bases, 12 bases remained unmatched. This CDR3 contains 17 residues. In germline, CDR1 is MDHEN, CDR2 SYDVKM. The CDR3 reads CASSSLTGGLVYNEQFF. DNA of the CDR3: TGTGCCAGCAGTTCCCTTACGGGAGGTCTGGTCTACAATGAGCAGTTCTTC. Variable domain in full (rest from reference TRBV28 and TRBJ2-1): DVKVTQSSRYLVKRTGEKVFLECVQDMDHENMFWYRQDPGLGLRLIYFSYDVKMKEKGDIPEGYSVSREKKERFSLILESASTNQTSMYLCASSSLTGGLVYNEQFFGPGTRLTVL.

The chain couples TRBV2 to TRBJ1-2; TRBD1 agrees at 10 bases. Trimming removed 8 bases from V and 5 bases from J; junction bases left unmatched: 8. This CDR3 is built from 14 residues. Germline V lookup: CDR1 SNHLY, CDR2 FYNNEI. The CDR3 loop is CASRYGTGVYGYTF. The CDR3 bases are TGTGCCAGCCGATACGGGACAGGGGTGTATGGCTACACCTTC.

The chain uses TRBV20-1 and TRBJ2-7; D may be TRBD1 (6 bases). The CDR3 runs to 11 residues. Germline V gene lookup returns CDR1 DFQATT and CDR2 SNEGSKA (reference sequence). Trimming took off 6 bases at V and 6 bases at J, with 12 bases between the two ends. CDR3 sequence: CSANRASEQYF. The CDR3 coding sequence is TGCAGTGCCAACAGGGCTTCCGAGCAGTACTTC.

The V gene is TRBV28, the J gene TRBJ1-5; unclear D gene. In germline, CDR1 is MDHEN, CDR2 SYDVKM. The V gene lost 5 bases and the J gene lost 4 bases, with 15 bases spanning the gap. The CDR3 consists of 15 residues. In DNA, the CDR3 is TGTGCCAGCAGTGCGACCCTGGGCGGGAATCAGCCCCAGCATTTT. It encodes CASSATLGGNQPQHF.

This chain links TRBV6-4 with TRBJ2-4; a possible D gene is TRBD2 (6 bases). Germline loops: CDR1 MRHNA, CDR2 SNTAGT. CDR3 length equals 16 residues. The germline V and J ends were trimmed by 9 bases and 0 bases, with 18 bases remaining between them. The DNA of the CDR3 is TGTGCCAGTCGCGGGGCTAGCCCCGTAGCCAAAAACATTCAGTACTTC. Amino acid sequence: CASRGASPVAKNIQYF.

V gene TRBV6-1 combines with J gene TRBJ2-5, with TRBD2 as a possible D gene (5 bases). Between the trimmed V and J ends, which lost 3 bases and 5 bases, there was a span of 16 bases. The CDR3 is 15 residues long. Germline V lookup: CDR1 MNHNS, CDR2 SASEGT. The CDR3: CASSELRARRETQYF. As DNA, the CDR3 is TGTGCCAGCAGTGAGTTGCGGGCCCGCCGGGAGACCCAGTACTTC.

The gene calls are TRBV4-1 and TRBJ2-7, with TRBD2 matching over 13 bases. This CDR3 contains 16 residues. The junction had 4 bases not matched to a gene; V was cut back by 2 bases and J by 3 bases. Looked up from germline, CDR1 is MGHRA and CDR2 is YSYEKL. The CDR3 DNA is TGCGCCAGCAGCCAACAGACTAGCGGGAGGTTCTACGAGCAGTACTTC. Its protein product is CASSQQTSGRFYEQYF.

The genes are TRBV11-2 and TRBJ2-1; 7 nucleotides agree with TRBD2. CDR1 is SGHAT, CDR2 FQNNGV, per germline. The CDR3 is 18 residues long. V shed 3 bases and J 2 bases; nucleotides not matched to a gene: 13. The CDR3 DNA is TGTGCCAGCAGCTTGAGTCTCTACGCGGGAGTACCCTACAATGAGCAGTTCTTC. Amino acid sequence: CASSLSLYAGVPYNEQFF.

This clone turned up a few times. The rearrangement uses TRBV11-2 and TRBJ2-3, with 10 nucleotides matching TRBD1. CDR3 length: 17 residues. Trimming cost V 1 base and J 2 bases; bases outside gene matches: 6. Germline V gene data show CDR1 as SGHAT and CDR2 as FQNNGV. CDR3 coding DNA: TGTGCCAGCAGCTTAGCCTCGGGACAGGGGAACACAGATACGCAGTATTTT. Amino acid sequence: CASSLASGQGNTDTQYF.

The chain employs TRBV7-3 and TRBJ2-3; TRBD2 matches 12 bases. The CDR3 runs 17 residues. Trimming removed 6 bases from V and 6 bases from J; junction bases left unmatched: 13. Germline lookup yields CDR1 SGHTA and CDR2 FQGTGA. The CDR3 nucleotides are TGTGCCAGCAGTTTAGGGTCTAGCGGGAGGGGCGGGGATACGCAGTATTTT. Its protein is CASSLGSSGRGGDTQYF.